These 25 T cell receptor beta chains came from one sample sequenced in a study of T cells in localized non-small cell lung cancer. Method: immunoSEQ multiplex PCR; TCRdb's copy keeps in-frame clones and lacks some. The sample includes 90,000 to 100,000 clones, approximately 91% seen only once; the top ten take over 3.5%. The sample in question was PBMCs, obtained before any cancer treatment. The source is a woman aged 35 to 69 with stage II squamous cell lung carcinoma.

CDR3 DNA sequence: TGTGCCAGCAGAGATACCGGGACGCCATATCGAAATTCACCCCTCCACTTT. It yields the protein CASRDTGTPYRNSPLHF. The chain is built from TRBV27 and TRBJ1-6, with D tentatively TRBD1 (5 bases). Trimming removed 6 bases at V and 7 bases at J, with 22 bases between. In germline, CDR1 is MNHEY, CDR2 SMNVEV (reference sequence). The CDR3 consists of 17 residues.

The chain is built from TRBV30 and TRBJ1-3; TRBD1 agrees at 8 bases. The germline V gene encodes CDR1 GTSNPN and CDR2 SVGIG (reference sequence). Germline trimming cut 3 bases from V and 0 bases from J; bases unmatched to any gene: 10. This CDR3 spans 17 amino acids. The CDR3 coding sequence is TGTGCCTGGAGCGCCTTCGGACAGGGCCTCTCTGGAAACACCATATATTTT. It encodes CAWSAFGQGLSGNTIYF. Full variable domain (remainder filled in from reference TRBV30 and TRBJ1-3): SQTIHQWPATLVQPVGSPLSLECTVEGTSNPNLYWYRQAAGRGLQLLFYSVGIGQISSEVPQNLSASRPQDRQFILSSKKLLLSDSGFYLCAWSAFGQGLSGNTIYFGEGSWLTVV.

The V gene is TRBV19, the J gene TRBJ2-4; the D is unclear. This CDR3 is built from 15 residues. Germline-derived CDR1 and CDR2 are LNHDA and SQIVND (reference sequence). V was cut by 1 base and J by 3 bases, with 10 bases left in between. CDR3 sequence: CASSIVSVGKNIQYF. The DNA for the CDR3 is TGTGCCAGTAGTATAGTTTCGGTAGGCAAAAACATTCAGTACTTC.

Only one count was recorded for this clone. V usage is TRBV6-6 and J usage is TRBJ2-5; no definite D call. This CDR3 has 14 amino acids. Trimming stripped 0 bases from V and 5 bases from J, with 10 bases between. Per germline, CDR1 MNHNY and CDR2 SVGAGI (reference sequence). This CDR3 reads CASSYSNLAETQYF. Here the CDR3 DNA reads TGTGCCAGCAGTTACTCGAATCTGGCCGAGACCCAGTACTTC.

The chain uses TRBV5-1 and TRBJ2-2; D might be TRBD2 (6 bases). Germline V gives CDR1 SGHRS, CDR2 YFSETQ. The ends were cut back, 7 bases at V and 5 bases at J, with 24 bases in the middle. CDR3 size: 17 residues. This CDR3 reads CASRLTSGVQFTGELFF. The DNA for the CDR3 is TGCGCCAGCCGCCTTACCTCGGGAGTTCAATTTACCGGGGAGCTGTTTTTT.

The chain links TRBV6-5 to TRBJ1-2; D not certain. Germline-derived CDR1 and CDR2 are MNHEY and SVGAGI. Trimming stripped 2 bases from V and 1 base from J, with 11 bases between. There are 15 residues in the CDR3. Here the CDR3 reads CASSYDGERNYGYTF. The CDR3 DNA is TGTGCCAGCAGTTACGACGGGGAGCGTAACTATGGCTACACCTTC.

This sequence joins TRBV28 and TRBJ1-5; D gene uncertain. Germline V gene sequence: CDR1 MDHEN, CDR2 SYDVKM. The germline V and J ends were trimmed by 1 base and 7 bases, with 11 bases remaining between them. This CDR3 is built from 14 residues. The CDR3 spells CASSLSGRFQPQHF. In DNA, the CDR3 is TGTGCCAGCAGTTTATCGGGCAGGTTCCAGCCCCAGCATTTT.

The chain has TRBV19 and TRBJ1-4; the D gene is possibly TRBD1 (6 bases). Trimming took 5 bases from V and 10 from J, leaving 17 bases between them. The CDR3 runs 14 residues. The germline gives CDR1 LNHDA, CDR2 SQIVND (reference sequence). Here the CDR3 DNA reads TGTGCCAGTAGTTCGGACAGCTTGGTGGCAAAACTGTTTTTT. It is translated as CASSSDSLVAKLFF.

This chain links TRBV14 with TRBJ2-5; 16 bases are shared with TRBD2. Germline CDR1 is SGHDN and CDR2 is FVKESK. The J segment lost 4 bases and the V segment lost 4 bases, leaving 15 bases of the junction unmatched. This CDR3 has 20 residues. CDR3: CASSPISGTSGRASLETQYF. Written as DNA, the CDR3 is TGTGCCAGCAGCCCCATTTCCGGGACTAGCGGGAGGGCCTCGTTAGAGACCCAGTACTTC.

DNA of the CDR3: TGCGCCAGCACCTGGAACCGCCGGGACACTGAAGCTTTCTTT. Its protein is CASTWNRRDTEAFF. The genes are TRBV10-2 and TRBJ1-1; D is undetermined. Trimming shortened V by 7 bases and J by 3 bases, and 15 bases separated the two germline ends. The CDR3 runs 14 residues. Germline CDR1 reads WSHSY; CDR2 reads SAAADI.

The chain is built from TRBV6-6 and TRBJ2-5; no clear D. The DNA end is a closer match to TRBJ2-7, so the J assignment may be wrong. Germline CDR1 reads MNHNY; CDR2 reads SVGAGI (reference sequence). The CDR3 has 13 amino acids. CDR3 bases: TGTGCCAGCAGTCCGGCGGTTTCCTACGAGCAGTACTTC. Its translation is CASSPAVSYEQYF.

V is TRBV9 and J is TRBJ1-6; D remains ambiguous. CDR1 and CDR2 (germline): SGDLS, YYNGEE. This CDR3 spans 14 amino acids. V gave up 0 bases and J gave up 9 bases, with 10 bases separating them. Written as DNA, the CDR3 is TGTGCCAGCAGCGTAGGGGAAACAAGTTCACCCCTCCACTTT. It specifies CASSVGETSSPLHF.

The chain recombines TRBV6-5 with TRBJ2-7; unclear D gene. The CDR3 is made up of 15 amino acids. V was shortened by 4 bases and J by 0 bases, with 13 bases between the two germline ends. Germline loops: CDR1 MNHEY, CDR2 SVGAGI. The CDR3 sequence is CASSLAGHSSYEQYF. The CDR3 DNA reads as TGTGCCAGCAGTTTGGCAGGTCATAGCTCCTACGAGCAGTACTTC.

The CDR3 here is CASSLVKRGNTEAFF. DNA for the CDR3: TGTGCCAGCAGCTTAGTGAAGAGGGGGAACACTGAAGCTTTCTTT. The J gene is TRBJ1-1, the V gene TRBV7-9; D is possibly TRBD1 (5 bases). V was cut by 1 base and J by 1 base, with 10 bases left in between. The germline gives CDR1 SEHNR, CDR2 FQNEAQ (reference sequence). The CDR3 covers 15 residues.

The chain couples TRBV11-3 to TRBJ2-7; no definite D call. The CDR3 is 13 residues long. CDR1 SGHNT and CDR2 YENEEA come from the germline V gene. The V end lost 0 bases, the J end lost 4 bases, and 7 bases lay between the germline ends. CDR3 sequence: CASSLDGRYEQYF. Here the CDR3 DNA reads TGTGCCAGCAGCTTAGATGGTCGGTACGAGCAGTACTTC.

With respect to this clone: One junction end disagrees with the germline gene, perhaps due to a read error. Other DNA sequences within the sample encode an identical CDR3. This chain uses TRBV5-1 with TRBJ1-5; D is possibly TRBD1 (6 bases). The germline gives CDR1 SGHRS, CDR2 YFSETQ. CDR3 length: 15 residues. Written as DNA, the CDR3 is TGTGCCAGCAGCTTGGGGGCAGGAGGCAATCAGCCCCAGCATTTT. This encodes CASSLGAGGNQPQHF.

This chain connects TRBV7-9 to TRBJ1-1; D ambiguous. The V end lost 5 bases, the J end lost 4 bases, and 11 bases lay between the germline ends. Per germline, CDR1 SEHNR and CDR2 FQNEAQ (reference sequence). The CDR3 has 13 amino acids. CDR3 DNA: TGTGCCAGCAGCCCAGGCTTAGGCACTGAAGCTTTCTTT. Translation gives CASSPGLGTEAFF.

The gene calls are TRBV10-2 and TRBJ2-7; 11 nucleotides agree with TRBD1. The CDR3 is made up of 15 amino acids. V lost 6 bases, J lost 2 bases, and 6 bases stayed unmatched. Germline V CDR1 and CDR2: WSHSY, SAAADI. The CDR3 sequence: CASRSGTGGPYEQYF. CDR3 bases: TGCGCCAGCAGGAGTGGGACAGGGGGTCCCTACGAGCAGTACTTC.

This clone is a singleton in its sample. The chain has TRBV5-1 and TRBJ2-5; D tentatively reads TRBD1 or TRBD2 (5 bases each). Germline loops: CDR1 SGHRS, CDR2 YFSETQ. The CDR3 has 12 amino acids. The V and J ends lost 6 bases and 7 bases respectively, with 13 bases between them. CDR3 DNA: TGCGCCAGCAACGGGGACCCTAGGACCCAGTACTTC. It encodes CASNGDPRTQYF. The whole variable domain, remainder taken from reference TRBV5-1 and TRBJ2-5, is KAGVTQTPRYLIKTRGQQVTLSCSPISGHRSVSWYQQTPGQGLQFLFEYFSETQRNKGNFPGRFSGRQFSNSRSEMNVSTLELGDSALYLCASNGDPRTQYFGPGTRLLVL.

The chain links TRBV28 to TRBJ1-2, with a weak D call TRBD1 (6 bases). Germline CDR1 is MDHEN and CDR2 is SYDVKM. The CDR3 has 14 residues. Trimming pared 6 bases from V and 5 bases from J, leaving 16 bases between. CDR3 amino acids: CASSQGQTLYGYTF. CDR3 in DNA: TGTGCCAGCAGCCAGGGGCAGACCTTATATGGCTACACCTTC.

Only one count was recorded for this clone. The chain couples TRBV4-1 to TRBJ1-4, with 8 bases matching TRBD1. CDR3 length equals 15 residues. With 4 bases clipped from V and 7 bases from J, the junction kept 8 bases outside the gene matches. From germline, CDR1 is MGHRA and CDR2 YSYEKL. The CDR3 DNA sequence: TGCGCCAGCAGCCGGTGGACAGGGTTTGGTGAAAAACTGTTTTTT. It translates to CASSRWTGFGEKLFF.

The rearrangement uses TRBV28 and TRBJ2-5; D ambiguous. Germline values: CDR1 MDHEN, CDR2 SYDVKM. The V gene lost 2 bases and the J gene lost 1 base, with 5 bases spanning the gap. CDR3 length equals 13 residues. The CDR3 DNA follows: TGTGCCAGCAGTTTAGCCCCCCAAGAGACCCAGTACTTC. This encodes CASSLAPQETQYF. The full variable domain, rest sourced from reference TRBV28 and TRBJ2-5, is DVKVTQSSRYLVKRTGEKVFLECVQDMDHENMFWYRQDPGLGLRLIYFSYDVKMKEKGDIPEGYSVSREKKERFSLILESASTNQTSMYLCASSLAPQETQYFGPGTRLLVL.

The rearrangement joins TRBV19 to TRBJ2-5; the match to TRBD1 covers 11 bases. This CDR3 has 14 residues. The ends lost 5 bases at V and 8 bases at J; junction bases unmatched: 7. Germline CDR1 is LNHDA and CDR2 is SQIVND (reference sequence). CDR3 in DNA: TGTGCCAGTAGTGTTACCGGGACAGGGGGTACCCAGTACTTC. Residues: CASSVTGTGGTQYF.

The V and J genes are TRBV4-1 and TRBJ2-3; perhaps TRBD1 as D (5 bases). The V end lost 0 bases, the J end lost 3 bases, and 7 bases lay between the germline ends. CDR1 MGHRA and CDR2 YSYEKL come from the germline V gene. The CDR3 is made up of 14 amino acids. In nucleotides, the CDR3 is TGCGCCAGCAGCCAAGATAGGGGAACAGATACGCAGTATTTT. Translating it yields CASSQDRGTDTQYF.

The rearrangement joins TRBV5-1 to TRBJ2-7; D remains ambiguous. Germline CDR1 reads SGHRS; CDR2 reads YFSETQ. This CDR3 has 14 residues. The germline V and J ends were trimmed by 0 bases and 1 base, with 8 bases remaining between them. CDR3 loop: CASSLDHGSYEQYF. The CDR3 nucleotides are TGCGCCAGCAGCTTGGACCACGGATCCTACGAGCAGTACTTC.